The 27 T cell receptor beta chains below all came from one sample that was sequenced in a study of blood T cell repertoires in COVID-19. TCRdb's copy holds only in-frame clones and misses some; the assay was immunoSEQ multiplex PCR. The data show hundreds of thousands of clones, about nine tenths seen once. Sequenced input: PBMCs or T cells enriched from blood (not recorded which). These receptor sequences come from a man aged 18-30 years who had recovered from COVID-19.

The chain combines TRBV21-1 with TRBJ2-1; TRBD2 is the table's D call, not checked against the DNA. TRBV21-1 is a pseudogene. This CDR3 contains 12 residues. CDR3 sequence reads: CASSKNSNEQFF. CDR3 coding DNA: TGTGCCAGCAGCAAGAATAGTAATGAGCAGTTCTTC.

The chain joins TRBV10-3 to TRBJ1-1, with 10 bases identical to TRBD1. V was clipped by 2 bases and J by 2 bases; unmatched bases: 2. The length of the CDR3 is 15 residues. Germline V CDR1 and CDR2: ENHRY, SYGVKD. The CDR3 DNA follows: TGTGCCATCAGTGAGCGACAGGGGGCCAACACTGAAGCTTTCTTT. It encodes CAISERQGANTEAFF.

V and J are TRBV5-1 and TRBJ1-1; 7 bases agree with TRBD1. Germline trimming cut 5 bases from V and 4 bases from J; bases unmatched to any gene: 5. CDR1 is SGHRS, CDR2 YFSETQ, per germline. The CDR3 covers 13 residues. The chain's CDR3 is CASRTDRATEAFF. CDR3 DNA: TGCGCCAGCAGGACCGACAGGGCCACTGAAGCTTTCTTT.

This clone has a handful of counts. This chain links TRBV5-1 with TRBJ1-1; 7 bases map to TRBD1. CDR3 length: 15 amino acids. Trimming removed 3 bases from V and 5 bases from J; junction bases left unmatched: 10. The V gene's germline CDR1 is SGHRS and CDR2 YFSETQ. This CDR3 is CASSYNGPGQTEAFF. The CDR3 DNA reads TGCGCCAGCAGCTACAATGGACCGGGACAGACTGAAGCTTTCTTT.

The chain recombines TRBV12-5 with TRBJ2-1; D gene uncertain. The V and J ends lost 0 bases and 5 bases respectively, with 20 bases between them. The CDR3 covers 18 residues. Germline V gives CDR1 LGHNT, CDR2 FRNRAP. The CDR3 reads CASGLVLVAVSHNNEQFF. In DNA, the CDR3 is TGTGCTAGTGGTTTGGTACTCGTCGCGGTTTCCCATAACAATGAGCAGTTCTTC.

This chain links TRBV10-3 with TRBJ1-5; TRBD1 might be the D (6 bases). Per germline, CDR1 ENHRY and CDR2 SYGVKD. Trimming cost V 0 bases and J 9 bases, with 15 bases left between them. This CDR3 is 15 amino acids long. The CDR3 sequence: CAISESEQGKGPQHF. DNA of the CDR3: TGTGCCATCAGTGAGTCTGAGCAGGGGAAGGGGCCCCAGCATTTT.

The chain has TRBV27 and TRBJ2-1, with D possibly matching TRBD2 (7 bases). V lost 3 bases to trimming and J lost 6 bases, with 12 bases between them. The CDR3 has 14 residues. Germline V gene data show CDR1 as MNHEY and CDR2 as SMNVEV (reference sequence). CDR3 in DNA: TGTGCCAGCAGTTTTGGGGGGGCTGGCAATGAGCAGTTCTTC. Its protein product is CASSFGGAGNEQFF.

This chain links TRBV15 with TRBJ1-2; the match to TRBD1 covers 10 bases. The germline V gene has CDR1 LNHNV and CDR2 YYDKDF (reference sequence). V lost 4 bases and J lost 2; bases outside the gene matches: 4. This CDR3 has 15 amino acids. CDR3 DNA: TGTGCCACCAGCATTGACAGGGGGCGAAACTATGGCTACACCTTC. As protein: CATSIDRGRNYGYTF.

V and J are TRBV19 and TRBJ1-2, with TRBD1 matching 7 bases. There are 14 residues in the CDR3. The junction had 11 bases not matched to a gene; V was cut back by 7 bases and J by 6 bases. Germline CDR1 LNHDA, CDR2 SQIVND (reference sequence). Here the CDR3 DNA reads TGTGCCAGTACCAAGGGGGCGAGCCCCCATGGCTACACCTTC. Encoded protein: CASTKGASPHGYTF. The whole variable domain, filled in from reference TRBV19 and TRBJ1-2, reads DGGITQSPKYLFRKEGQNVTLSCEQNLNHDAMYWYRQDPGQGLRLIYYSQIVNDFQKGDIAEGYSVSREKKESFPLTVTSAQKNPTAFYLCASTKGASPHGYTFGSGTRLTVV.

CDR3 nucleotides: TGTGCCAGCAGCCCCCGACAGATGAACACTGAAGCTTTCTTT. The encoded protein is CASSPRQMNTEAFF. The chain recombines TRBV9 with TRBJ1-1, with D possibly matching TRBD1 (5 bases). The CDR3 totals 14 residues. V lost 4 bases and J 0 bases, leaving 10 bases between the germline ends. Germline CDR1 is SGDLS and CDR2 is YYNGEE.

In this sample, this clone turned up once. This chain links TRBV18 with TRBJ2-3; 7 bases line up with TRBD1. V lost 4 bases, J lost 2 bases, and 6 bases stayed unmatched. The CDR3 spans 15 residues. CDR1 is KGHSH, CDR2 LQKENI, per germline. The CDR3, as DNA: TGTGCCAGCTCACTGGACAGGACTTACACAGATACGCAGTATTTT. Protein: CASSLDRTYTDTQYF.

The chain joins TRBV11-2 to TRBJ2-1; 8 positions agree with TRBD2. The CDR3 consists of 17 residues. The germline CDR1 and CDR2 sequences are SGHAT and FQNNGV. J lost 6 bases, V lost 5 bases, and 15 bases had no gene match. CDR3 nucleotides: TGTGCCAGCAGCGTCAGACTGGCGAGCGGGGGTGGCAATGAGCAGTTCTTC. Its protein product is CASSVRLASGGGNEQFF.

This clone was counted a few times. This chain uses TRBV5-1 with TRBJ1-1, with D tentatively TRBD1 (6 bases). The CDR3 has 13 amino acids. Looked up from germline, CDR1 is SGHRS and CDR2 is YFSETQ. V was trimmed by 6 bases and J by 1 base, leaving 10 bases between them. As DNA, the CDR3 is TGCGCCAGCACCGACAGGCGGAACACTGAAGCTTTCTTT. This encodes CASTDRRNTEAFF.

The chain links TRBV24-1 to TRBJ1-1; D unclear. The CDR3 covers 15 residues. The ends were cut back, 4 bases at V and 4 bases at J, with 15 bases in the middle. The V gene's germline CDR1 is KGHDR and CDR2 SFDVKD. The CDR3 bases are TGTGCCACCAGTGACACAAGGACTGGGATCACTGAAGCTTTCTTT. This encodes CATSDTRTGITEAFF.

This rearrangement joins TRBV7-2 to TRBJ2-3; 8 bases are a match to TRBD2. CDR1 and CDR2 (germline): SGHTA, FQGNSA. The trim removed 5 bases at V and 1 base at J, leaving 2 bases unmatched. The CDR3 sequence is 14 residues long. This chain's CDR3 is CASSPLAGTDTQYF. The CDR3 coding sequence is TGTGCCAGCAGCCCACTAGCGGGCACAGATACGCAGTATTTT.

The chain uses TRBV2 and TRBJ2-1; 8 bases align to TRBD2. From germline, CDR1 is SNHLY and CDR2 FYNNEI. This CDR3 has 14 residues. The J segment lost 5 bases and the V segment lost 4 bases, leaving 4 bases of the junction unmatched. The CDR3 protein is CASSVTLADNEQFF. In DNA form, the CDR3 reads TGTGCCAGCAGTGTAACACTAGCGGACAATGAGCAGTTCTTC. Filled out from reference TRBV2 and TRBJ2-1, the complete variable domain reads EPEVTQTPSHQVTQMGQEVILRCVPISNHLYFYWYRQILGQKVEFLVSFYNNEISEKSEIFDDQFSVERPDGSNFTLKIRSTKLEDSAMYFCASSVTLADNEQFFGPGTRLTVL.

V and J are TRBV7-2 and TRBJ1-5; D gene unclear. V was cut by 4 bases and J by 3 bases, with 7 bases left in between. The germline CDR1 and CDR2 sequences are SGHTA and FQGNSA. The CDR3 length is 13 residues. CDR3 residues: CASSSRDNQPQHF. The CDR3 DNA reads TGTGCCAGCAGCTCTCGGGACAATCAGCCCCAGCATTTT.

Only one count was recorded for this clone. The CDR3 protein is CASSHPDRGETQYF. CDR3 nucleotide sequence: TGTGCCAGCAGTCACCCGGACAGGGGAGAGACCCAGTACTTC. J is TRBJ2-5 and V is TRBV6-5; 9 bases line up with TRBD1. The CDR3 has 14 amino acids. V was clipped by 5 bases and J by 4 bases; unmatched bases: 5. The germline gives CDR1 MNHEY, CDR2 SVGAGI.

The V and J genes are TRBV11-2 and TRBJ1-2; 7 positions agree with TRBD1. The CDR3 consists of 13 residues. The V gene end was trimmed by 3 bases and the J gene end by 6 bases; junction bases not matched to a gene: 4. Germline CDR1 is SGHAT and CDR2 is FQNNGV. The CDR3 coding sequence is TGTGCCAGCAGCTTGACAGGGAAGGATGGCTACACCTTC. Its translation: CASSLTGKDGYTF. The full variable domain, with the rest looked up from reference TRBV11-2 and TRBJ1-2, is EAGVAQSPRYKIIEKRQSVAFWCNPISGHATLYWYQQILGQGPKLLIQFQNNGVVDDSQLPKDRFSAERLKGVDSTLKIQPAKLEDSAVYLCASSLTGKDGYTFGSGTRLTVV.

The chain is built from TRBV30 and TRBJ1-6, with a possible D match to TRBD1 (6 bases). Germline CDR1 GTSNPN, CDR2 SVGIG (reference sequence). Trimming shortened V by 3 bases and J by 6 bases, and 9 bases separated the two germline ends. This CDR3 is 13 amino acids long. Here the CDR3 DNA reads TGTGCCTGGAGAGGACAGTTTAATTCACCCCTCCACTTT. This encodes CAWRGQFNSPLHF.

CDR3 loop: CASSQREGRHEQFF. The CDR3 DNA follows: TGTGCCAGCAGTCAGCGGGAGGGCCGGCATGAGCAGTTCTTC. The chain uses TRBV6-5 and TRBJ2-1; TRBD2 matches at 10 bases. Looked up from germline, CDR1 is MNHEY and CDR2 is SVGAGI. The CDR3 covers 14 residues. Trimming cost V 5 bases and J 8 bases; bases outside gene matches: 6.

The chain carries TRBV18 and TRBJ2-5; 13 bases match TRBD2. Germline CDR1 reads KGHSH; CDR2 reads LQKENI. The CDR3 spans 16 residues. Losses at the gene ends were 6 bases for V and 1 base for J; bases not matched to a gene: 5. The CDR3 nucleotides are TGTGCCAGCTCGCGGGGGACTAGCGGGGCCCAAGAGACCCAGTACTTC. This gives the protein CASSRGTSGAQETQYF.

This chain joins TRBV28 and TRBJ1-6, with D possibly matching TRBD1 (6 bases). Looked up from germline, CDR1 is MDHEN and CDR2 is SYDVKM. Trimming pared 7 bases from V and 4 bases from J, leaving 26 bases between. The CDR3 totals 19 residues. This CDR3 reads CASTSITGTPLKYNSPLHF. CDR3 nucleotide sequence: TGTGCCAGCACATCTATCACCGGGACACCGCTAAAATATAATTCACCCCTCCACTTT.

The J gene is TRBJ2-3, the V gene TRBV11-2, with no clear D. Germline V CDR1 and CDR2: SGHAT, FQNNGV. Deletions cut 4 bases from V and 5 bases from J, with 7 bases between. The CDR3 length is 12 residues. The CDR3 nucleotides read TGTGCCAGCAGCTCCTCAGGAGATACGCAGTATTTT. Its protein is CASSSSGDTQYF.

The rearrangement uses TRBV7-9 and TRBJ1-1; tentatively, D is TRBD1 (5 bases). Per the germline V gene, CDR1 is SEHNR and CDR2 is FQNEAQ (reference sequence). The CDR3 spans 12 residues. Trimming took off 6 bases at V and 3 bases at J, with 8 bases between the two ends. CDR3 in amino acids: CASRSQDTEAFF. The CDR3, as DNA: TGTGCCAGCAGGTCACAGGACACTGAAGCTTTCTTT.

The chain uses TRBV28 and TRBJ2-3; tentative D call: TRBD1 (5 bases). Germline loops: CDR1 MDHEN, CDR2 SYDVKM. CDR3 length: 16 amino acids. V lost 2 bases and J lost 3, with 15 bases in between. The CDR3 loop reads CASSLSRADGTDTQYF. CDR3 in DNA: TGTGCCAGCAGTTTAAGCAGGGCGGATGGGACAGATACGCAGTATTTT.

This clone was found once. The V and J genes are TRBV15 and TRBJ2-7; 7 nucleotides line up with TRBD2. V was pared by 3 bases and J by 6 bases, with 5 bases of the junction left unmatched. Germline V gives CDR1 LNHNV, CDR2 YYDKDF (reference sequence). The CDR3 consists of 13 residues. The CDR3 DNA follows: TGTGCCACCAGCAGGGGCGGGAGCCCCGAGCAGTACTTC. Its translation is CATSRGGSPEQYF.